This paragraph covers one TCR beta chain sequence. What it binds is unknown. Amplified TCR beta CDR3 regions came from RNA transcripts. The TCR CDR3 was amplified in a first-round RT-PCR using the HTBI primer set. TCRdb called the multiplex PCR reads again in MiXCR, with one record for every CDR3 protein. The table includes a few hundred thousand distinct CDR3 sequences, over 15% detected once. The length of the CDR3 is 16 residues. Trimming pared 7 bases from V and 4 bases from J, leaving 20 bases between. Germline CDR1 reads MNHNS; CDR2 reads SASEGT. The data were taken from a study of T cells in Graves' hyperthyroidism and ophthalmopathy. Study-wide points: Most clonotypes expanded in the thyroid (above 0.001) were also present in blood.

Sequenced sample: blood. This TCR was recovered from a woman between 18 and 30 years old with Graves' ophthalmopathy. The V and J genes are TRBV6-1 and TRBJ1-3; no clear D. DNA of the CDR3: TGTGCCAGCACCCGAGGTATCGGGCCGGTGGGAAACACCATATATTTT. Protein sequence: CASTRGIGPVGNTIYF.